These 5 T cell receptor beta chains originate from one sample sequenced in a study of T cell repertoires in cytomegalovirus infection. No antigen is known for these receptors. TCRdb ran MiXCR on the reads and lists one entry per CDR3 protein. The table records approximately 300,000 distinct CDR3 sequences, 25% to 35% of them present only once. This sample comprised cultured PBMCs, obtained from culture after CMV antigen stimulation. All receptors come from a human donor in good health (CMV status not recorded). Some clones in this sample may be carry-over from other donors' samples.

V usage is TRBV10-3 and J usage is TRBJ2-3, with D unresolved. Trimming removed 3 bases from V and 5 bases from J, with 9 bases in between. The CDR3 length is 13 residues. The germline CDR1 and CDR2 sequences are ENHRY and SYGVKD. The CDR3 reads CAISDQALDTQYF. CDR3 nucleotides: TGTGCCATCAGTGATCAAGCGTTAGATACGCAGTATTTT.

The chain is built from TRBV7-2 and TRBJ1-4, with D possibly TRBD1 on 5 matching bases. This CDR3 contains 15 residues. In germline, CDR1 is SGHTA, CDR2 FQGNSA. The V and J ends lost 1 base and 3 bases respectively, with 9 bases between them. CDR3 amino acids: CASSLVREPNEKLFF. Written as DNA, the CDR3 is TGTGCCAGCAGCTTAGTCAGGGAGCCTAATGAAAAACTGTTTTTT.

This clonotype came up many times. V is TRBV6-2 or TRBV6-3 and J is TRBJ2-5, with D hard to call. The CDR3 extends over 14 amino acids. The ends were cut back, 6 bases at V and 3 bases at J, with 14 bases in the middle. Per germline, CDR1 MNHEY and CDR2 SVGEGT. The CDR3 loop reads CASSRGGYEETQYF. The CDR3 region has the DNA TGTGCCAGCAGCCGCGGTGGCTACGAAGAGACCCAGTACTTC.

The chain joins TRBV28 to TRBJ1-5; D is unclear. Germline loops: CDR1 MDHEN, CDR2 SYDVKM. The CDR3 is 14 residues long. Trimming removed 6 bases from V and 5 bases from J, with 14 bases in between. CDR3 DNA: TGTGCCAGCAGGGGGTTCGGGCGGGATCAGCCCCAGCATTTT. This gives the protein CASRGFGRDQPQHF.

This clonotype occurred a few times. The V and J genes are TRBV6-1 and TRBJ2-1, with a possible D match to TRBD2 (6 bases). Trimming took 7 bases from V and 9 from J, leaving 19 bases between them. This CDR3 is built from 14 residues. Germline V gives CDR1 MNHNS, CDR2 SASEGT. CDR3 sequence (DNA): TGTGCCAGCACCTCTTCCGGGAGTACAAGTGAGCAGTTCTTC. Its protein product is CASTSSGSTSEQFF.